These T cell receptor beta chains were read from a single sample in a study of Tregs in tolerant kidney transplant recipients. Here immunoSEQ multiplex PCR was the method, and the copy in TCRdb shows in-frame clones only, minus some. This table has approximately 60,000 clones, about 87% appearing once. The starting material was CD4+ T cells from blood (PBMCs), obtained 6 months after the transplant. The receptor source for this set is a human patient who received a combined kidney and bone marrow transplant. A share of the T cells may be of graft donor origin. Each CDR3 is given with its conserved first and last residue. A D gene is named only where the DNA matches it firmly. The listing skips clone size in some rows; elsewhere it reads once, few, many or a size class.

clone size: -
J gene: TRBJ2-3
D gene: TRBD2
V gene: TRBV5-6
CDR3 protein: CASSFLAGSTDTQYF
CDR3 DNA: TGTGCCAGCAGCTTCCTAGCGGGGAGCACAGATACGCAGTATTTT

clone size: once
J gene: TRBJ1-2
D gene: -
V gene: TRBV4-3
CDR3 protein: CASSQERQVYGYTF
CDR3 DNA: TGCGCCAGCAGCCAAGAAAGACAGGTCTATGGCTACACCTTC

clone size: -
J gene: TRBJ1-6
D gene: -
V gene: TRBV10-3
CDR3 protein: CAISRPDELNSPLHF
CDR3 DNA: TGTGCCATCAGTCGGCCAGATGAACTAAATTCACCCCTCCACTTT

clone size: -
J gene: TRBJ1-1
D gene: -
V gene: TRBV5-1
CDR3 protein: CASSLDPVETEAFF
CDR3 DNA: TGCGCCAGCAGCCTTGACCCGGTGGAGACTGAAGCTTTCTTT

clone size: few
J gene: TRBJ2-2
D gene: TRBD1
V gene: TRBV9
CDR3 protein: CASSFGQDPGELFF
CDR3 DNA: TGTGCCAGCAGCTTCGGACAGGACCCCGGGGAGCTGTTTTTT

clone size: -
J gene: TRBJ2-7
D gene: TRBD1
V gene: TRBV13
CDR3 protein: CASSFGTAISIPSYEQYF
CDR3 DNA: TGTGCCAGCAGCTTCGGGACAGCCATAAGCATTCCCTCCTACGAGCAGTACTTC

clone size: -
J gene: TRBJ1-3
D gene: TRBD1
V gene: TRBV11-2
CDR3 protein: CASSLATGGDGNTIYF
CDR3 DNA: TGTGCCAGCAGCTTAGCGACAGGGGGCGACGGAAACACCATATATTTT

clone size: once
J gene: TRBJ2-7
D gene: -
V gene: TRBV19
CDR3 protein: CASSIAGVHEQYF
CDR3 DNA: TGTGCCAGTAGTATAGCGGGAGTCCACGAGCAGTACTTC

clone size: -
J gene: TRBJ1-4
D gene: -
V gene: TRBV7-2
CDR3 protein: CASSSDIATNEKLFF
CDR3 DNA: TGTGCCAGCAGCTCCGACATTGCAACTAATGAAAAACTGTTTTTT

clone size: -
J gene: TRBJ1-3
D gene: -
V gene: TRBV6-5
CDR3 protein: CASSYDRPGTGNTIYF
CDR3 DNA: TGTGCCAGCAGTTATGACAGGCCGGGCACTGGAAACACCATATATTTT

clone size: -
J gene: TRBJ2-7
D gene: -
V gene: TRBV10-3
CDR3 protein: CAISEGGSRAYEQYF
CDR3 DNA: TGTGCCATCAGTGAGGGGGGCAGCCGTGCCTACGAGCAGTACTTC

clone size: -
J gene: TRBJ2-2
D gene: TRBD2
V gene: TRBV5-1
CDR3 protein: CASSLYGGANTGELFF
CDR3 DNA: TGCGCCAGCAGCTTATACGGGGGGGCGAACACCGGGGAGCTGTTTTTT

clone size: -
J gene: TRBJ1-1
D gene: -
V gene: TRBV11-2
CDR3 protein: CASSGQLNTEAFF
CDR3 DNA: TGTGCCAGCAGCGGACAGTTGAACACTGAAGCTTTCTTT

clone size: -
J gene: TRBJ2-1
D gene: TRBD2
V gene: TRBV7-8
CDR3 protein: CASSLVIQAGANEQFF
CDR3 DNA: TGTGCCAGCAGCTTAGTGATCCAAGCGGGGGCTAATGAGCAGTTCTTC

clone size: few
J gene: TRBJ2-1
D gene: TRBD2
V gene: TRBV30
CDR3 protein: CAWSPGLAAGRDEQFF
CDR3 DNA: TGTGCCTGGAGTCCGGGACTAGCGGCCGGGAGGGATGAGCAGTTCTTC

clone size: -
J gene: TRBJ2-1
D gene: -
V gene: TRBV5-1
CDR3 protein: CASSFPGNEQFF
CDR3 DNA: TGCGCCAGCAGCTTTCCGGGCAATGAGCAGTTCTTC

clone size: -
J gene: TRBJ1-4
D gene: TRBD1
V gene: TRBV30
CDR3 protein: CAWSDRTGAEKLFF
CDR3 DNA: TGTGCCTGGAGTGATAGGACAGGGGCTGAAAAACTGTTTTTT

clone size: -
J gene: TRBJ2-4
D gene: TRBD1
V gene: TRBV19
CDR3 protein: CASSMRRGTGVDIQYF
CDR3 DNA: TGTGCCAGTAGTATGAGGCGGGGGACAGGGGTCGACATTCAGTACTTC

clone size: -
J gene: TRBJ2-1
D gene: -
V gene: TRBV18
CDR3 protein: CASSPQGSYNEQFF
CDR3 DNA: TGTGCCAGCTCACCACAGGGGTCCTACAATGAGCAGTTCTTC

clone size: -
J gene: TRBJ1-5
D gene: -
V gene: TRBV7-2
CDR3 protein: CASSPSVQQPQHF
CDR3 DNA: TGTGCCAGCAGTCCTTCTGTCCAGCAGCCCCAGCATTTT

clone size: once
J gene: TRBJ1-5
D gene: -
V gene: TRBV4-1
CDR3 protein: CASSQAGGIYQPQHF
CDR3 DNA: TGCGCCAGCAGCCAAGCCGGGGGTATTTATCAGCCCCAGCATTTT

clone size: -
J gene: TRBJ2-5
D gene: -
V gene: TRBV11-2
CDR3 protein: CASSLDRGSLQGTQYF
CDR3 DNA: TGTGCCAGCAGCTTAGATCGGGGCAGCCTACAGGGGACCCAGTACTTC

clone size: -
J gene: TRBJ2-4
D gene: -
V gene: TRBV6-5
CDR3 protein: CASSYSFLAKNIQYF
CDR3 DNA: TGTGCCAGCAGTTACTCGTTCCTAGCCAAAAACATTCAGTACTTC

clone size: -
J gene: TRBJ2-2
D gene: -
V gene: TRBV7-2
CDR3 protein: CASSLGGLNTGELFF
CDR3 DNA: TGTGCCAGCAGCTTGGGGGGGCTGAACACCGGGGAGCTGTTTTTT

clone size: -
J gene: TRBJ2-1
D gene: -
V gene: TRBV10-3
CDR3 protein: CAIADYVSYNEQFF
CDR3 DNA: TGTGCCATCGCAGACTACGTCTCCTACAATGAGCAGTTCTTC

clone size: -
J gene: TRBJ1-2
D gene: -
V gene: TRBV25-1
CDR3 protein: CASSFRGTNGYTF
CDR3 DNA: TGTGCCAGCAGTTTCAGGGGCACGAATGGCTACACCTTC

clone size: -
J gene: TRBJ1-2
D gene: -
V gene: TRBV9
CDR3 protein: CASSRGAAYTF
CDR3 DNA: TGTGCCAGTAGCCGGGGGGCCGCCTACACCTTC

clone size: once
J gene: TRBJ2-1
D gene: -
V gene: TRBV29-1
CDR3 protein: CSAHFRSYNEQFF
CDR3 DNA: TGCAGCGCCCACTTCCGCTCCTACAATGAGCAGTTCTTC

clone size: -
J gene: TRBJ2-5
D gene: -
V gene: TRBV18
CDR3 protein: CASSLQSNPGSLGETQYF
CDR3 DNA: TGTGCCAGCTCACTGCAGTCTAACCCAGGGTCGCTCGGAGAGACCCAGTACTTC

clone size: once
J gene: TRBJ2-5
D gene: TRBD2
V gene: TRBV5-4
CDR3 protein: CASSLGTSGYAETQYF
CDR3 DNA: TGTGCCAGCAGCCTAGGGACTAGCGGGTACGCGGAGACCCAGTACTTC

clone size: few
J gene: TRBJ1-2
D gene: -
V gene: TRBV7-9
CDR3 protein: CASSFPTYGYTF
CDR3 DNA: TGTGCCAGCAGCTTTCCTACTTATGGCTACACCTTC

clone size: -
J gene: TRBJ2-7
D gene: -
V gene: TRBV9
CDR3 protein: CASSASGGIVYEQYF
CDR3 DNA: TGTGCCAGCAGCGCCTCCGGAGGGATTGTCTACGAGCAGTACTTC

clone size: -
J gene: TRBJ1-1
D gene: TRBD1
V gene: TRBV25-1
CDR3 protein: CASSEKGTGAPEAFF
CDR3 DNA: TGTGCCAGCAGTGAAAAGGGGACAGGGGCCCCTGAAGCTTTCTTT

clone size: -
J gene: TRBJ1-2
D gene: -
V gene: TRBV18
CDR3 protein: CASSPDTNGVYGYTF
CDR3 DNA: TGTGCCAGCTCACCGGACACCAATGGGGTCTATGGCTACACCTTC

clone size: -
J gene: TRBJ2-7
D gene: -
V gene: TRBV23-1
CDR3 protein: CASSHPGQISYEQYF
CDR3 DNA: TGCGCCAGCAGTCATCCGGGACAAATATCCTACGAGCAGTACTTC

clone size: -
J gene: TRBJ2-2
D gene: TRBD2
V gene: TRBV7-8
CDR3 protein: CASSLMGLAVYGELFF
CDR3 DNA: TGTGCCAGCAGCTTAATGGGACTAGCGGTTTACGGGGAGCTGTTTTTT

clone size: -
J gene: TRBJ1-2
D gene: TRBD1
V gene: TRBV4-3
CDR3 protein: CASSQRQGTRGYTF
CDR3 DNA: TGCGCCAGCAGCCAGAGACAGGGTACGCGGGGCTACACCTTC

clone size: -
J gene: TRBJ2-7
D gene: -
V gene: TRBV6-5
CDR3 protein: CASREGYGEQYF
CDR3 DNA: TGTGCCAGCAGAGAGGGATATGGGGAGCAGTACTTC

clone size: -
J gene: TRBJ2-3
D gene: -
V gene: TRBV29-1
CDR3 protein: CSVSRTDTQYF
CDR3 DNA: TGCAGCGTTTCGAGGACAGATACGCAGTATTTT

clone size: -
J gene: TRBJ1-2
D gene: -
V gene: TRBV7-9
CDR3 protein: CASSLAGGLSYGYTF
CDR3 DNA: TGTGCCAGCAGCTTAGCGGGGGGGTTGAGCTATGGCTACACCTTC

clone size: -
J gene: TRBJ1-2
D gene: TRBD1
V gene: TRBV7-3
CDR3 protein: CASSLNPPGTVGGYTF
CDR3 DNA: TGTGCCAGCAGCTTAAATCCCCCCGGGACAGTTGGGGGCTACACCTTC

clone size: -
J gene: TRBJ2-7
D gene: TRBD1
V gene: TRBV5-8
CDR3 protein: CASTSGGPLSYEQYF
CDR3 DNA: TGTGCCAGCACATCAGGGGGACCGCTATCCTACGAGCAGTACTTC

clone size: large
J gene: TRBJ1-2
D gene: -
V gene: TRBV2
CDR3 protein: CASSSTEGAGYTF
CDR3 DNA: TGTGCCAGCAGTTCTACCGAAGGGGCGGGCTACACCTTC

clone size: -
J gene: TRBJ2-3
D gene: TRBD2
V gene: TRBV5-4
CDR3 protein: CASSWGVQRGDTQYF
CDR3 DNA: TGTGCCAGCAGCTGGGGGGTCCAGCGGGGCGATACGCAGTATTTT

clone size: -
J gene: TRBJ2-2
D gene: TRBD2
V gene: TRBV19
CDR3 protein: CASSGRANTGELFF
CDR3 DNA: TGTGCCAGTAGCGGGAGGGCCAACACCGGGGAGCTGTTTTTT

clone size: -
J gene: TRBJ2-1
D gene: -
V gene: TRBV9
CDR3 protein: CASSRPGSSYNEQFF
CDR3 DNA: TGTGCCAGCAGCCGGCCGGGTAGCTCCTACAATGAGCAGTTCTTC

clone size: -
J gene: TRBJ2-7
D gene: -
V gene: TRBV5-8
CDR3 protein: CASSRGQIYEQYF
CDR3 DNA: TGTGCCAGCAGCAGGGGACAAATCTACGAGCAGTACTTC

clone size: -
J gene: TRBJ1-1
D gene: -
V gene: TRBV6-6
CDR3 protein: CASSYGAGRSTEAFF
CDR3 DNA: TGTGCCAGCAGTTACGGGGCAGGGCGTTCCACTGAAGCTTTCTTT

clone size: -
J gene: TRBJ1-4
D gene: -
V gene: TRBV6-5
CDR3 protein: CASSYGATNEKLFF
CDR3 DNA: TGTGCCAGCAGTTATGGAGCTACCAATGAAAAACTGTTTTTT

clone size: -
J gene: TRBJ2-5
D gene: -
V gene: TRBV30
CDR3 protein: CAWTRKETQYF
CDR3 DNA: TGTGCCTGGACCCGTAAAGAGACCCAGTACTTC

clone size: few
J gene: TRBJ2-3
D gene: -
V gene: TRBV7-2
CDR3 protein: CASSLVQDTQYF
CDR3 DNA: TGTGCCAGCAGCTTAGTTCAGGATACGCAGTATTTT

clone size: -
J gene: TRBJ2-5
D gene: -
V gene: TRBV6-5
CDR3 protein: CASSRTPGEQYF
CDR3 DNA: TGTGCCAGCAGCAGGACCCCCGGGGAGCAGTACTTC

clone size: once
J gene: TRBJ2-7
D gene: TRBD1
V gene: TRBV5-6
CDR3 protein: CASSLGDRDPYEQYF
CDR3 DNA: TGTGCCAGCAGCTTGGGGGACAGGGACCCCTACGAGCAGTACTTC

clone size: -
J gene: TRBJ2-1
D gene: -
V gene: TRBV11-2
CDR3 protein: CASTVDRSRGNEQFF
CDR3 DNA: TGTGCCAGCACCGTTGACCGGTCCAGGGGTAATGAGCAGTTCTTC

clone size: once
J gene: TRBJ1-2
D gene: -
V gene: TRBV19
CDR3 protein: CASSIEAGNYGYTF
CDR3 DNA: TGTGCCAGTAGTATAGAGGCGGGGAACTATGGCTACACCTTC